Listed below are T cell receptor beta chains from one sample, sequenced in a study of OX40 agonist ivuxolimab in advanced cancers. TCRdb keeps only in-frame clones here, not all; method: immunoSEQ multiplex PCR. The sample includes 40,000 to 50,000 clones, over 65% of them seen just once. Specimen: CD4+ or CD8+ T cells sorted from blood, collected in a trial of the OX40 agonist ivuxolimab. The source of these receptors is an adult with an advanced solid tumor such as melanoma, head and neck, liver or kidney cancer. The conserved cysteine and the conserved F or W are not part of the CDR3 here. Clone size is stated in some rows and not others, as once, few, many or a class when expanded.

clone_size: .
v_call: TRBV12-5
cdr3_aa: ASDLHGRGRGKMNTEAF

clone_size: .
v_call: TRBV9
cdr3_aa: ASSTNSGKNIQY

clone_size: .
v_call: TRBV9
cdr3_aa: ASSVERGARTEAF

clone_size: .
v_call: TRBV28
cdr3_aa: ASSSTWRNANEQY

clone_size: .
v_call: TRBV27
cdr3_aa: ASSSLHRGTGNTIY

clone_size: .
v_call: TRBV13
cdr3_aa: ASSPTYQETQY

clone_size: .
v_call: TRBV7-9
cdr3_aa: ASSLTLGETQY

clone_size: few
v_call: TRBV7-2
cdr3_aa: ASSLEVADTEAF

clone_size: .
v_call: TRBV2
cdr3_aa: ASSDWTNEKLF

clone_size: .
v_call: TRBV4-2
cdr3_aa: ASSQDPGGPDTQY

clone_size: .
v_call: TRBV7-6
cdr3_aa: ASSLETAGKANSPLH

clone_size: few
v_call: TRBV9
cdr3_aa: ASSVEGIPGGKNIQY

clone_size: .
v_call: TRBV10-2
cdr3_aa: ASRGGPNQPQH

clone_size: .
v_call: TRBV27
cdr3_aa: ASRKVTGENYGYT

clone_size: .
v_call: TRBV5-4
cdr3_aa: ASSFYSGADTEAF

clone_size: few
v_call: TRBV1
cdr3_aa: TSSRDRITYEQY

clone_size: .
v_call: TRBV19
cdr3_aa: ASSKGTSDSYEQY

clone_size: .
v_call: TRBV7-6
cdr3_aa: ASSLRGLANEQF

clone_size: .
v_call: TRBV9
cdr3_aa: ASSVDGETQY

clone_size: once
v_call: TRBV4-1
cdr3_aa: ASSPLGQGAPLEQY

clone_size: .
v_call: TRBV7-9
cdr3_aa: ASSLLFGTKVEAF

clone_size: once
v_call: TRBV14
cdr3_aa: ASSRQGGNEQF

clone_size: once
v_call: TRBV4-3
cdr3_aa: ASSPTGGARDTQY

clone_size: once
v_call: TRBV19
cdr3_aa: ASSIDAQGLAEAF

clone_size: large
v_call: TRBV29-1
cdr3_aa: SVDGGRGGYT

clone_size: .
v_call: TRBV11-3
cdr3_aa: ASSSRDNYEQY

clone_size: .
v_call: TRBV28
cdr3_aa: ASTPGLALYYEQY

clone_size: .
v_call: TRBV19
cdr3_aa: ASSPANNEQF

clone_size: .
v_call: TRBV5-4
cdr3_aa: ASSREGTAEAF

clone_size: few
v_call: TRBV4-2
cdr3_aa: ASSQAISNGYT

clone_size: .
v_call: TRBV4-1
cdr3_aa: ASSPRGGGSLEQY

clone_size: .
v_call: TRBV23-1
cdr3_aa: ASSQSAGDSDSNQPQH

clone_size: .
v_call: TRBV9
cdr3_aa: ASSVGGGLNTEAF

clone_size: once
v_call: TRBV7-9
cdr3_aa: ASSRTSLGDTQY

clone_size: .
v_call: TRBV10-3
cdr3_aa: AISGPSRELF

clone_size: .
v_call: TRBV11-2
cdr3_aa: ASSLEWGQGSSVLQYEQY

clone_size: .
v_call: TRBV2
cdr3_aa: ASRPGQGYTEAF

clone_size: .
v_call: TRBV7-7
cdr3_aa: ASSSRFRARGVFEVNEQF

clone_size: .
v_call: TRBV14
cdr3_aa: ASSQESAVWDEQF

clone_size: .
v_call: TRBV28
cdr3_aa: ASSSWDYSLEELF

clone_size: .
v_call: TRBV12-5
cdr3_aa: ASGSIREENTGELF

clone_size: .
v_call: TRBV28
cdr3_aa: ASSWNRGYGYT

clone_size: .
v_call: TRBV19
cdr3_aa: ASSISWDTEAF

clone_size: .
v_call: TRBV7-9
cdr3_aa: ASSLPHRDKETQY

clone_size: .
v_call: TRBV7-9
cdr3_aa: AVLSEGTNTGELF

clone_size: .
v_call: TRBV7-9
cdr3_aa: ASSLSVWGTEQF

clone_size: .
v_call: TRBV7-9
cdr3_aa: ASSLEVRPTESYEQY

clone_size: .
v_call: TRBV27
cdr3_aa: ASSSRQDSNYNEQF

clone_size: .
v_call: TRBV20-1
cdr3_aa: SATYNTEAF

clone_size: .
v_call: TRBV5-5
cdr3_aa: ASTPGPGRNEQF

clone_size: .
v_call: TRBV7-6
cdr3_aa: ASSTLDDSSYEQY

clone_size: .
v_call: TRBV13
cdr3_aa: ASSLRLGQETQY

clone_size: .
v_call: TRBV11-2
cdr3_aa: ASSSYPSGGEQF

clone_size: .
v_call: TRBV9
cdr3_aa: ASSVGGREQY

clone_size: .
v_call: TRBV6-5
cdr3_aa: ASRASMNTEAF

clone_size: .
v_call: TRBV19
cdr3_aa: ASSIQGYSNQPQH

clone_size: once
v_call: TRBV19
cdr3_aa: ASSIVPGSNYGYT

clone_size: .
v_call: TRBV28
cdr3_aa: ASSTPRDPMNEQF